This paragraph covers one T cell receptor (beta chain) sequence. Antigen unknown. Libraries were prepared by immunoSEQ multiplex PCR; TCRdb keeps only in-frame clonotypes and omits some of them. The data hold 2.3 million or so clones, with approximately 95% observed a single time. This sample was taken from a study of shared clonotypes between healthy human individuals. Points from the study as a whole: Clonotype sharing across a few donors was observed for approximately 5% of naive CD4 clonotypes.

With 2 bases removed from V and 4 bases from J, the gap between germline ends came to 9 bases. The germline CDR1 and CDR2 sequences are MDHEN and SYDVKM. The length of the CDR3 is 14 residues. The sample was naive CD4+ T cells from PBMCs. Sample subset: CD45RA+ positively selected. The source of this sequence is a man younger than 35 in good health. Some clones in this sample may be carry-over from other donors' samples. The chain carries TRBV28 and TRBJ2-1; tentatively, D is TRBD1 or TRBD2 (5 bases each). The CDR3 spells CASSLEWGYNEQFF. CDR3 in DNA: TGTGCCAGCAGTTTAGAATGGGGGTACAATGAGCAGTTCTTC.